This T cell receptor (beta chain) was sequenced for a study of blood T cell repertoires in COVID-19 (TCRdb year 2020). As for the study more broadly: Collaborator samples came from the United States, Italy and Spain and covered acute and convalescent phases of COVID-19. The prospective study material was composed of cDNA or gDNA derived from T cells, B-cell-depleted T cells, or PBMCs. Deeply sampled blood TCRbeta repertoires from subjects exposed to, actively infected with, or recovered from COVID-19 were included in the dataset. The repertoires were made available in a free public database intended to serve as a resource for research on the immune response to SARS-CoV-2. Samples came from the ongoing ImmuneRACE study (first 160 participants) plus 1,254 subjects from 6 global collaborators. The sample metadata nearly always contained a de-identified subject ID, COVID-19 status, age in years and sex. Where available, HLA class I and class II types were taken from metadata supplied by the sample provider and were not determined by assay-based typing. Results the study describes overall, beyond this receptor: The amount of clinical and demographic metadata varied by source and participant and was provided uncurated.

Only one count was recorded for this clone. Its antigen is unknown. The input lacks base qualities; no much larger clone sits a single base away. The CDR3 spans 15 residues, from the cysteine through the phenylalanine. Only CDR3 DNA is held: 45 bases, read in frame from base 1. CDR1 LGHDT and CDR2 YNNKEL are derived from the germline V gene (reference sequence). V sheds 1 base and J sheds 0 bases, leaving 8 bases between their ends. Each collaborating institution followed its own protocols to collect whole blood in K2EDTA tubes. For TCRbeta analysis, collaborators shipped samples as frozen whole blood, isolated PBMCs, or DNA extracted from either of those sample types. TCRbeta CDR3 regions were amplified from genomic DNA using the immunoSEQ Assay, a bias-controlled multiplex PCR. Per the authors' processing: Nucleated cell counts per sample were estimated from amplification of reference gene primers within the assay. Sequence reads were collapsed and filtered to measure the absolute abundance of every unique TCRbeta CDR3 rearrangement. Productive Simpson clonality was computed per sample as the square root of Simpson's diversity index over productive rearrangements. Imported from immuneACCESS, the table was reduced by TCRdb to in-frame sequences with V and J called. These copies leave out some clones; in studies compared against another copy, an unresolved V gene accounts for under half, and the cause of the remainder is not known. That table furnishes V, J and clone size, whereas the DNA furnished D and trimming. The sample records 200,000 to 300,000 clones, roughly 88% of which are singletons. Around 27% of the sample is taken by the ten largest.

The sequencing sample was made of peripheral blood. This TCR was sampled from a man aged 40-49 years with acute or convalescent COVID-19. Here the chain combines TRBV3-1 (or the pseudogene TRBV3-2) and TRBJ2-3, and TRBD2 may be the D gene, going by 5 matching bases. The sequenced DNA: TGTGCCAGCAGCCAAGGAGCGGTGAGCACAGATACGCAGTATTTT. Its protein is CASSQGAVSTDTQYF.